The 5 T cell receptor beta chains given below trace back to one sample, sequenced in a study of blood T cells in healthy people across ages. Sample-barcoded 5' priming and a J-beta primer mix drove a second PCR of roughly 6 to 12 cycles. TCRdb itself ran the 5' RACE reads through MiXCR, one entry per CDR3 protein. This sample carries fewer than 1.5 million distinct CDR3 sequences, around 42% of them seen once, and the ten largest clones take 7.9%. Sequenced sample: blood. These receptors were obtained from a woman younger than 35 in good health.

The chain employs TRBV6-5 and TRBJ2-6; tentative D call: TRBD1 (7 bases). The CDR3 extends over 18 amino acids. Looked up from germline, CDR1 is MNHEY and CDR2 is SVGAGI. V lost 0 bases and J lost 2, with 14 bases in between. CDR3 amino acids: CASSYSTRGVPGANVLTF. The CDR3, as DNA: TGTGCCAGCAGTTACTCGACCAGGGGGGTCCCTGGGGCCAACGTCCTGACTTTC.

This chain links TRBV27 with TRBJ1-2, with D unclear. Per the germline V gene, CDR1 is MNHEY and CDR2 is SMNVEV (reference sequence). V was pared by 2 bases and J by 2 bases, with 9 bases between. The CDR3 covers 14 residues. CDR3 residues: CASSLQALNYGYTF. In DNA, the CDR3 is TGTGCCAGCAGTTTACAAGCCTTAAACTATGGCTACACCTTC.

Concerning this clonotype: At one of its ends the junction is not consistent with the germline gene, which may arise from a read error. The chain combines TRBV4-1 with TRBJ1-5, with D perhaps TRBD1 (6 bases). CDR3 size: 13 residues. CDR1 is MGHRA and CDR2 is YSYEKL in the germline V gene. The CDR3 is CTSSQQGRDPQHF. As DNA, the CDR3 is TGCACCAGCAGCCAACAGGGAAGGGATCCCCAGCATTTT.

The V and J genes are TRBV2 and TRBJ2-1; D remains unclear. With the DNA end fitting TRBJ2-7 better, the J assignment may be wrong. CDR1 SNHLY and CDR2 FYNNEI come from the germline V gene. The CDR3 length is 13 residues. The CDR3 DNA reads as TGTGCCAGCAGTGAGACTCACTACAATGAGCAGTACTTC. Residues: CASSETHYNEQYF.

The chain has TRBV20-1 and TRBJ2-1; D gene unclear. The germline gives CDR1 DFQATT, CDR2 SNEGSKA (reference sequence). The CDR3 contains 12 residues. V lost 3 bases to trimming and J lost 12 bases, with 15 bases between them. The CDR3 DNA follows: TGCAGTGCTAGCGTGGAACCAGAAGGGCAGTTCTTC. Its translation: CSASVEPEGQFF.